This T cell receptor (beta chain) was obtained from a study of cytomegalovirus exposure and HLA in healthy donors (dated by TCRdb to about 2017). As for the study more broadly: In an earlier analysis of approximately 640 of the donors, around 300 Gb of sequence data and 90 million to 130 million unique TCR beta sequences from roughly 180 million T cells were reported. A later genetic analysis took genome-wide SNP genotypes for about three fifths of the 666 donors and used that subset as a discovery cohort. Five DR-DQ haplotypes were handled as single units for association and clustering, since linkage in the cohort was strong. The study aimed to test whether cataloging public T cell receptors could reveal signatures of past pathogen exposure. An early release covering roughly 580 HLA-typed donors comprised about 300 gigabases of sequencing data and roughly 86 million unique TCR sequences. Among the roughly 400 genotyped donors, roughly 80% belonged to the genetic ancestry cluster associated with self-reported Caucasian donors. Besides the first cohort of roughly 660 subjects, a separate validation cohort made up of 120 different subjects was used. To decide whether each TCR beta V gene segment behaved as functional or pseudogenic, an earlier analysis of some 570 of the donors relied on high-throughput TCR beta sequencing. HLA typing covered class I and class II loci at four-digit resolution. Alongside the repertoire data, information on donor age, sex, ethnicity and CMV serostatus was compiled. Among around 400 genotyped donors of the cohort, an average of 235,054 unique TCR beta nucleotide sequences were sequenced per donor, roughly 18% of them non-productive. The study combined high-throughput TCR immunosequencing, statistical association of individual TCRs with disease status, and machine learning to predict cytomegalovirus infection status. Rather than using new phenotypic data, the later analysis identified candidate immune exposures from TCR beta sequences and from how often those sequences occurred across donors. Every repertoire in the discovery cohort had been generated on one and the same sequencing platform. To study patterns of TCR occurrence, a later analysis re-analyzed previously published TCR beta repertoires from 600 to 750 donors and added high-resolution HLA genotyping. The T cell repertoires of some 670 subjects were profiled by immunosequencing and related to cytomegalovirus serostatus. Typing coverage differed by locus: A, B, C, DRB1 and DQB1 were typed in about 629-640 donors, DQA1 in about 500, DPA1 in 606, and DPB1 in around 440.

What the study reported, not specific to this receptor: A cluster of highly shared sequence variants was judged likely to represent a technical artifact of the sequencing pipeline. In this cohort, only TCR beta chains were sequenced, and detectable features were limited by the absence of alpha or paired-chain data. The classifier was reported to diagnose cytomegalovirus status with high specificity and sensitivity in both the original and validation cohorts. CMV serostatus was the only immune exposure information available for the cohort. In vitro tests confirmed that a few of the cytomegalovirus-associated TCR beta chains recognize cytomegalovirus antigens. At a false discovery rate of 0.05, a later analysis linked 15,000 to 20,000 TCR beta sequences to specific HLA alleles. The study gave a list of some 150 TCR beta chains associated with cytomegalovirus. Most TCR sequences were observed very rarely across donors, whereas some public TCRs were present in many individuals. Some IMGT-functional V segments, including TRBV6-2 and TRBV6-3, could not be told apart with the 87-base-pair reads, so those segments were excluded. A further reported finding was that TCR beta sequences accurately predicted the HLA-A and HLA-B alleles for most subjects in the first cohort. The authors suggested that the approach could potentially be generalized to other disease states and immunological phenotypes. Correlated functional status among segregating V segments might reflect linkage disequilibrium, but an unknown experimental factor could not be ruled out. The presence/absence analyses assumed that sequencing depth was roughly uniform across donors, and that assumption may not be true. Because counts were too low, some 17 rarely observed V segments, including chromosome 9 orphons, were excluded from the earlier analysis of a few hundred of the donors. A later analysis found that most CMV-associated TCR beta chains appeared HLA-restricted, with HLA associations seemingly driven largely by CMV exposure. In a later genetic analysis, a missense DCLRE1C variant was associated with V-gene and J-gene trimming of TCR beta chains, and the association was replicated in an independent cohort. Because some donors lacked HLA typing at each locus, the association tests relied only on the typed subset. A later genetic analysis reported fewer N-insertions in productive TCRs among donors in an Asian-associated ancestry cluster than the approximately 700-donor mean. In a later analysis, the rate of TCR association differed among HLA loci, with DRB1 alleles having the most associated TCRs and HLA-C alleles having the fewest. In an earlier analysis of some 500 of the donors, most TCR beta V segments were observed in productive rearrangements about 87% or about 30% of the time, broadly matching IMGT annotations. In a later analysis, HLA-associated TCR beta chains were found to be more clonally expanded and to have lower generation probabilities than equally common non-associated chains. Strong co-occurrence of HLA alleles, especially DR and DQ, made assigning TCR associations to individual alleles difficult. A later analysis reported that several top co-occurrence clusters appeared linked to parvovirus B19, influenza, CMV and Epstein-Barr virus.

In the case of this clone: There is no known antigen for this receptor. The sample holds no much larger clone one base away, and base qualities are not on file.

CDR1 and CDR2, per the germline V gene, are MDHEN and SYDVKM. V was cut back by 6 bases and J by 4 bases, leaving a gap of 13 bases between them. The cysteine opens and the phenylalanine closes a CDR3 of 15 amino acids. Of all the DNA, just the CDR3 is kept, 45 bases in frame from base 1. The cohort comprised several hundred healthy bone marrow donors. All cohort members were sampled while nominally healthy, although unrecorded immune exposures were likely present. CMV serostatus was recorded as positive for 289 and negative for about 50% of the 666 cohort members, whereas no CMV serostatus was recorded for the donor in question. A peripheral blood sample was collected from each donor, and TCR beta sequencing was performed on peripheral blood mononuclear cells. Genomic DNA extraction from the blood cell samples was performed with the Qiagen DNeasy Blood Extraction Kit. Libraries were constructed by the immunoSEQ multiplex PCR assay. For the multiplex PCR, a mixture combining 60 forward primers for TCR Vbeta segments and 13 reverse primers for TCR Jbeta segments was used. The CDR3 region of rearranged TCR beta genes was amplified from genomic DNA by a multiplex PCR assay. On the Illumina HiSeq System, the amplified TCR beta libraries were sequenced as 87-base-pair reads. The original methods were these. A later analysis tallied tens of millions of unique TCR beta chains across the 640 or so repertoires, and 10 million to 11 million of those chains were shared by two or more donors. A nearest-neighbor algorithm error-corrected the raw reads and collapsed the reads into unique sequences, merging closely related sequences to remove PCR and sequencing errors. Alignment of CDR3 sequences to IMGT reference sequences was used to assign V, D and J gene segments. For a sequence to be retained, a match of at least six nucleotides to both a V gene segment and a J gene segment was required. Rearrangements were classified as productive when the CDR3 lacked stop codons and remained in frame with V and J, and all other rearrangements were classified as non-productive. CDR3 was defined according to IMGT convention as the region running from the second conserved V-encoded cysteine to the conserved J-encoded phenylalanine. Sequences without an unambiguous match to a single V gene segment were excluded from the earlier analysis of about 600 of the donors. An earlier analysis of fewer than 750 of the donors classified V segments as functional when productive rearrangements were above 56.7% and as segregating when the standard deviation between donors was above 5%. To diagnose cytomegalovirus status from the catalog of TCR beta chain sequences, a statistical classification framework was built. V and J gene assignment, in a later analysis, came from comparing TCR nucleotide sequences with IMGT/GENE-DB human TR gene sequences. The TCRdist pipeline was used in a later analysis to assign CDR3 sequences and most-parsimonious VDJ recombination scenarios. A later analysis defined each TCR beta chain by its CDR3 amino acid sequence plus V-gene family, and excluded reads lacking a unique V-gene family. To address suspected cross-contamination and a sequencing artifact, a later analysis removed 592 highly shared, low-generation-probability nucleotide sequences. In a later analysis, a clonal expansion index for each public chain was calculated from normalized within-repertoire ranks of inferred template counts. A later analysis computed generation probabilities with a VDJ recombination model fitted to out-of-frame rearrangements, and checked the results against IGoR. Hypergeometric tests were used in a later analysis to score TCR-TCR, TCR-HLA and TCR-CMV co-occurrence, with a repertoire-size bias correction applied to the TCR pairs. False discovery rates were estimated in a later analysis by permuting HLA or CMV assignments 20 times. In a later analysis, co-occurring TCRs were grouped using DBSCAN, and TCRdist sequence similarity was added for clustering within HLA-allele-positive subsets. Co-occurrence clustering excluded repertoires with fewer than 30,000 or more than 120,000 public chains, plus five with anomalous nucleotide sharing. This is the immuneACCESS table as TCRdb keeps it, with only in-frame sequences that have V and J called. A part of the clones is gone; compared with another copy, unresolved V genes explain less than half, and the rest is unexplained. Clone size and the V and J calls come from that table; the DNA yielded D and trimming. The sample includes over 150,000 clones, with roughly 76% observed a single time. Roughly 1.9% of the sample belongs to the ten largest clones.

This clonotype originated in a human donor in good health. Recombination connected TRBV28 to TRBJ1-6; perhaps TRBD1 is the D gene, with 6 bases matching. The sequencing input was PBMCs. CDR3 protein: CASRNRASYNSPLHF. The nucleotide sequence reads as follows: TGTGCCAGCAGGAACAGGGCCTCATATAATTCACCCCTCCACTTT. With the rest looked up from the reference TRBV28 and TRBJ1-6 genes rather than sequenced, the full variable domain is DVKVTQSSRYLVKRTGEKVFLECVQDMDHENMFWYRQDPGLGLRLIYFSYDVKMKEKGDIPEGYSVSREKKERFSLILESASTNQTSMYLCASRNRASYNSPLHFGNGTRLTVT.